This T cell receptor (beta chain) was observed in a study of cytotoxic CD8 clonotypes in ibrutinib-treated CLL. Across the study: Results showed approximately 25 partial and 2 complete responses; following median about 68 months, approximately 14 remained remitted, roughly 12 advanced. Findings and limits, study-wide: In comparison with age-matched healthy donors, baseline clonality was higher and tracked circulating CD8+ T-cell counts. Shared public clonotypes were rare, and on treatment they either got smaller or stayed the same.

In germline, CDR1 is LNHDA, CDR2 SQIVND (reference sequence). Deletions cut 6 bases from V and 5 bases from J, with 11 bases between. The CDR3 totals 13 residues. Of note for this clone: Antigen: not known.

Method: immunoSEQ multiplex PCR; TCRdb's copy keeps in-frame clones and lacks some. This table holds over 150,000 clones, approximately 68% found once. V usage is TRBV19 and J usage is TRBJ1-5; D perhaps matches TRBD1 (5 bases). This TCR was recovered from a human donor with chronic lymphocytic leukemia. This specimen consisted of PBMCs, obtained after 24 months of ibrutinib treatment. The CDR3 DNA reads TGTGCCAGTAGGGGACTGTCCTATCAGCCCCAGCATTTT. It yields the protein CASRGLSYQPQHF. Combining the CDR3 with reference TRBV19 and TRBJ1-5 gives the whole variable domain DGGITQSPKYLFRKEGQNVTLSCEQNLNHDAMYWYRQDPGQGLRLIYYSQIVNDFQKGDIAEGYSVSREKKESFPLTVTSAQKNPTAFYLCASRGLSYQPQHFGDGTRLSIL.